The clone carrying this T cell receptor (beta chain) showed up just a few times. This specimen comes from a study of T-cell reconstitution after alpha-beta-depleted transplantation in children. Library preparation (for TCRbeta) was performed with unique molecular identifiers. TCRdb reanalysed the PCR reads using MiXCR and keeps one entry per CDR3 protein. Among fewer than 350,000 distinct CDR3 sequences, around a tenth were seen once, and the ten largest hold 20% to 25%. V lost 8 bases, J lost 0 bases, and 8 bases lay in between. The CDR3 is 14 amino acids. From germline, CDR1 is PRHDT and CDR2 FYEKMQ (reference sequence).

V gene TRBV13 combines with J gene TRBJ2-6, with D uncertain. This TCR was sampled from a male patient under 10 years old who had a stem cell transplant for chronic granulomatous disease, so the T cells may come from the graft donor. The sample consisted of peripheral blood, taken 180 days after TCRalphabeta/CD19-depleted stem cell transplant. CDR3 sequence: CASELGSGANVLTF. The CDR3 coding sequence is TGTGCCAGCGAATTGGGCTCTGGGGCCAACGTCCTGACTTTC.